The 20 T cell receptor beta chains in this list originate from one sample, sequenced in a study of early T cells in non-severe SARS-CoV-2 infection (dated by TCRdb to about 2021). Library creation used 5' RACE. Instrument used: NextSeq 500. TCRdb passed the public sequencing reads through fastp at Q25 and MiXCR, retaining productive beta sequences. For every CDR3 protein sequence, its rows merge into one entry that carries the most common genes and DNA. Here the sample has fewer than 100,000 distinct CDR3 sequences; around 10% occur a single time. The top ten clones comprise around 4.7% of the sample. The sample was whole blood. The source is an adult who was a healthcare worker with PCR-confirmed SARS-CoV-2 infection or an uninfected control (not recorded which).

In its sample, this clonotype was seen many times. This sequence joins TRBV7-9 and TRBJ2-7, with a possible D match to TRBD2 (6 bases). Deletions cut 0 bases from V and 4 bases from J, with 10 bases between. This CDR3 is 14 amino acids long. Germline V gene lookup returns CDR1 SEHNR and CDR2 FQNEAQ (reference sequence). CDR3: CASSLALAGYEQYF. In nucleotides, the CDR3 is TGTGCCAGCAGCTTAGCGTTGGCGGGATACGAGCAGTACTTC.

This clonotype has at least ten counts. The chain links TRBV18 to TRBJ1-1, with unresolved D. The CDR3 is made up of 16 amino acids. The V gene's germline CDR1 is KGHSH and CDR2 LQKENI. The V end lost 1 base, the J end lost 1 base, and 13 bases lay between the germline ends. As DNA, the CDR3 is TGTGCCAGCTCACCACTTGCGGCCGGTACGAACACTGAAGCTTTCTTT. Protein sequence: CASSPLAAGTNTEAFF. Full variable domain (missing parts from reference TRBV18 and TRBJ1-1): NAGVMQNPRHLVRRRGQEARLRCSPMKGHSHVYWYRQLPEEGLKFMVYLQKENIIDESGMPKERFSAEFPKEGPSILRIQQVVRGDSAAYFCASSPLAAGTNTEAFFGQGTRLTVV.

Notes on this clonotype: Being one base from a much bigger clone, this may be a read error. The chain has TRBV5-5 and TRBJ2-7, with D possibly called TRBD1 or TRBD2 (5 bases each). The V gene lost 4 bases and the J gene lost 0 bases, with 8 bases spanning the gap. The germline CDR1 and CDR2 sequences are SGHKS and YYEKEE (reference sequence). This CDR3 comprises 13 residues. CDR3: CASSGGRSYEQYF. In DNA form, the CDR3 reads TGTGCCAGCAGCGGGGGACGCTCCTACGAGCAGTACTTC.

The V and J genes are TRBV6-6 and TRBJ1-2, with D unclear. Trimming cost V 6 bases and J 5 bases, with 10 bases left between them. This CDR3 has 12 amino acids. Germline V lookup: CDR1 MNHNY, CDR2 SVGAGI (reference sequence). CDR3 amino acids: CASRTTSYGYTF. The DNA for the CDR3 is TGTGCCAGCAGGACGACTTCATATGGCTACACCTTC.

Many counts were recorded for this clonotype. CDR3 region: CASSLTGGYGYTF. The CDR3 DNA reads as TGTGCCAGCAGTCTGACAGGGGGGTATGGCTACACCTTC. This sequence joins TRBV6-6 and TRBJ1-2; 9 positions agree with TRBD1. Germline-derived CDR1 and CDR2 are MNHNY and SVGAGI (reference sequence). Unmatched junction bases numbered 3, after V lost 5 bases and J lost 5 bases. The CDR3 spans 13 residues.

In this sample, this clonotype turned up many times. The chain has TRBV27 and TRBJ1-1, with D possibly TRBD1 on 5 matching bases. The CDR3 is 13 residues long. Germline V gives CDR1 MNHEY, CDR2 SMNVEV (reference sequence). Trimming took 2 bases from V and 5 from J, leaving 9 bases between them. The CDR3 protein is CASSLGTGTEAFF. Here the CDR3 DNA reads TGTGCCAGCAGTTTAGGGACGGGGACTGAAGCTTTCTTT.

This clonotype was found many times. This chain connects TRBV24-1 to TRBJ2-3; D is uncertain. This CDR3 spans 13 amino acids. The germline CDR1 and CDR2 sequences are KGHDR and SFDVKD. V lost 5 bases to trimming and J lost 8 bases, with 13 bases between them. CDR3: CATSAPNLATQYF. The CDR3 coding sequence is TGTGCCACCAGTGCGCCCAACCTGGCTACGCAGTATTTT.

This clonotype was counted a few times. This chain connects TRBV5-6 to TRBJ1-6; no reliable D call. The V end lost 4 bases, the J end lost 0 bases, and 14 bases lay between the germline ends. The CDR3 has 17 residues. Germline V gives CDR1 SGHDT, CDR2 YYEEEE. The CDR3 DNA follows: TGTGCCAGCAGCCTTCGGACTATCGGCTCCTATAATTCACCCCTCCACTTT. Protein product: CASSLRTIGSYNSPLHF. Combining the CDR3 with reference TRBV5-6 and TRBJ1-6 gives the whole variable domain DAGVTQSPTHLIKTRGQQVTLRCSPKSGHDTVSWYQQALGQGPQFIFQYYEEEERQRGNFPDRFSGHQFPNYSSELNVNALLLGDSALYLCASSLRTIGSYNSPLHFGNGTRLTVT.

There are many counts of this clonotype. The V gene is TRBV12-3 or TRBV12-4, the J gene TRBJ2-5; 8 nucleotides agree with TRBD1. After removal of 6 bases from V and 4 bases from J, the junction contained 4 bases not matched to a gene. There are 13 residues in the CDR3. CDR3 in DNA: TGTGCCAGCAGACCGGACAGGGCAGAGACCCAGTACTTC. It codes for CASRPDRAETQYF.

There are a few counts of this clonotype. The gene calls are TRBV6-2 or TRBV6-3 and TRBJ2-1; TRBD1 might be the D (6 bases). The ends were cut back, 0 bases at V and 6 bases at J, with 18 bases in the middle. CDR3 length equals 17 residues. Germline loops: CDR1 MNHEY, CDR2 SVGEGT. DNA of the CDR3: TGTGCCAGCAGTTACTCGACTTTTGGGGGCCAGGGCAATGAGCAGTTCTTC. Translating it yields CASSYSTFGGQGNEQFF.

This sequence joins TRBV15 and TRBJ2-6, with D perhaps being TRBD1 or TRBD2 (5 bases each). V lost 3 bases, J lost 2 bases, and 14 bases lay in between. The CDR3 consists of 17 residues. CDR1 and CDR2 (germline): LNHNV, YYDKDF (reference sequence). The CDR3 nucleotides read TGTGCCACCAGCAGGAAGCAGCGAGGGGCTGGGGCCAACGTCCTGACTTTC. Translating it yields CATSRKQRGAGANVLTF.

In its sample, this clonotype was seen many times. V usage is TRBV5-1 and J usage is TRBJ2-3; D ambiguous. V was pared by 1 base and J by 2 bases, with 8 bases between. Germline values: CDR1 SGHRS, CDR2 YFSETQ. CDR3 size: 14 residues. CDR3: CASSLIRNTDTQYF. In DNA, the CDR3 is TGCGCCAGCAGCTTGATCAGAAACACAGATACGCAGTATTTT.

This clonotype was observed at least ten times. The gene calls are TRBV7-2 and TRBJ1-1; D not resolved. CDR3 length: 14 residues. Germline CDR1 SGHTA, CDR2 FQGNSA. Deletions cut 5 bases from V and 4 bases from J, with 14 bases between. CDR3 protein: CASSLTAGSTEAFF. CDR3 in DNA: TGTGCCAGCAGCCTAACAGCGGGCAGCACTGAAGCTTTCTTT.

This clonotype was observed many times. The chain has TRBV3-1 and TRBJ2-1, with D perhaps matching TRBD2 (6 bases). V lost 0 bases, J lost 6 bases, and 15 bases lay in between. Germline CDR1 and CDR2: LGHDT and YNNKEL (reference sequence). The CDR3 contains 16 residues. CDR3 loop: CASSQDGGLLPNEQFF. CDR3 nucleotide sequence: TGTGCCAGCAGCCAAGATGGGGGACTCTTACCCAATGAGCAGTTCTTC.

This clonotype has a handful of counts. This chain links TRBV10-1 with TRBJ2-2; TRBD1 agrees at 9 bases. Germline lookup yields CDR1 WNHNN and CDR2 SYGVQD (reference sequence). The CDR3 is 17 residues long. J gave up 4 bases and V 4 bases, and 10 bases lay outside the gene matches. Here the CDR3 DNA reads TGCGCCAGCAGTGGCGGATTTTGGGGACAGGGCACCGGGGAGCTGTTTTTT. Protein sequence: CASSGGFWGQGTGELFF.

This clonotype was found many times. The chain uses TRBV25-1 and TRBJ2-3, with D possibly matching TRBD2 (6 bases). Germline-derived CDR1 and CDR2 are MGHDK and SYGVNS. The CDR3 totals 12 residues. V was pared by 5 bases and J by 4 bases, with 7 bases between. CDR3 bases: TGTGCCAGCAGTTCGGGGGCAGATACGCAGTATTTT. It translates to CASSSGADTQYF.

This clonotype has ten or more counts. V gene TRBV6-6 combines with J gene TRBJ1-2; TRBD1 might be the D (6 bases). Germline-derived CDR1 and CDR2 are MNHNY and SVGAGI (reference sequence). The CDR3 extends over 14 amino acids. V was shortened by 3 bases and J by 3 bases, with 11 bases between the two germline ends. In DNA, the CDR3 is TGTGCCAGCAGTTATCAGGGGTCCCACTATGGCTACACCTTC. It translates to CASSYQGSHYGYTF.

This clonotype has a handful of counts. At one of its ends the junction is not consistent with the germline gene, which may arise from a read error. The V call is TRBV7-2, the J call TRBJ1-1, with D unresolved. The germline CDR1 and CDR2 sequences are SGHTA and FQGNSA. This CDR3 has 14 amino acids. The chain's CDR3 is CASSPEPMNTEVFF. The CDR3 DNA sequence: TGTGCCAGCAGCCCTGAGCCCATGAACACTGAAGTTTTCTTT.

The V and J genes are TRBV7-3 and TRBJ2-2; D is uncertain. The CDR3 loop spans 15 amino acids. V was clipped by 0 bases and J by 5 bases, with 10 bases between them. Germline V CDR1 and CDR2: SGHTA, FQGTGA. CDR3 sequence: CASSLTYRPTGELFF. In DNA, the CDR3 is TGTGCCAGCAGCTTAACGTACCGGCCGACCGGGGAGCTGTTTTTT.

The chain recombines TRBV7-9 with TRBJ2-5; a possible D gene is TRBD2 (6 bases). Per germline, CDR1 SEHNR and CDR2 FQNEAQ (reference sequence). V lost 1 base to trimming and J lost 7 bases, with 13 bases between them. CDR3 length: 14 amino acids. The CDR3 nucleotides read TGTGCCAGCAGCTTAGGTACGGGGGACTGGACCCAGTACTTC. Protein sequence: CASSLGTGDWTQYF.